Each of the 9 T cell receptor beta chains below was sequenced from the same sample in a study of graft-versus-host responses after intestinal transplantation. Their antigens are not known. TCRdb's table, derived via immunoSEQ multiplex PCR, lists solely in-frame clones and lacks some. The sample has about 110,000 clones, 90% to 95% seen once. The sequenced sample was unstimulated CD8+ T cells sorted from spleen or lymph node cells, obtained before transplant. All receptors come from a human donor who was the organ donor for an intestinal transplant.

The chain employs TRBV28 and TRBJ1-2; possibly TRBD1 for D (5 bases). Trimming removed 3 bases at V and 0 bases at J, with 8 bases between. This CDR3 contains 14 residues. Germline V gene lookup returns CDR1 MDHEN and CDR2 SYDVKM. The CDR3 bases are TGTGCCAGCAGTTTTAAGGGGACTAACTATGGCTACACCTTC. Translated, it gives CASSFKGTNYGYTF.

The chain joins TRBV9 to TRBJ1-6, with 7 bases aligning to TRBD1. This CDR3 is 15 amino acids long. The V gene end was trimmed by 4 bases and the J gene end by 9 bases; junction bases not matched to a gene: 10. From germline, CDR1 is SGDLS and CDR2 YYNGEE. The CDR3 DNA reads as TGTGCCAGCAGCACCACAGGGGCCCAAGGTTCACCCCTCCACTTT. Protein product: CASSTTGAQGSPLHF.

This clone was found once. The gene calls are TRBV9 and TRBJ2-1; 7 nucleotides align to TRBD1. The V gene's germline CDR1 is SGDLS and CDR2 YYNGEE. This CDR3 comprises 15 residues. V lost 2 bases to trimming and J lost 2 bases; unmatched junction nucleotides: 4. CDR3 sequence: CASSVTTGTYNEQFF. The CDR3 bases are TGTGCCAGCAGCGTTACGACAGGGACCTACAATGAGCAGTTCTTC.

The chain is built from TRBV5-8 and TRBJ2-7; D not certain. Germline V lookup: CDR1 SGHTS, CDR2 YDEGEE. This CDR3 has 13 residues. The V end lost 4 bases, the J end lost 1 base, and 9 bases lay between the germline ends. DNA for the CDR3: TGTGCCAGCAGCGACCACGGATCCTACGAGCAGTACTTC. It encodes CASSDHGSYEQYF.

As concerns this clone: The same CDR3 arises from other DNA sequences in this sample as well. This chain links TRBV20-1 with TRBJ2-2; D ambiguous. In germline, CDR1 is DFQATT, CDR2 SNEGSKA (reference sequence). V was shortened by 1 base and J by 6 bases, with 3 bases between the two germline ends. CDR3 length: 11 amino acids. The CDR3 nucleotides read TGCAGTGCTAGAGGGGCCGGGGAGCTGTTTTTT. It translates to CSARGAGELFF.

This clone was counted once. The chain uses TRBV18 and TRBJ2-7; perhaps TRBD2 as D (7 bases). V shed 6 bases and J shed 3 bases, with 18 bases lying between them. Germline V gene sequence: CDR1 KGHSH, CDR2 LQKENI. This CDR3 has 15 residues. The CDR3 spells CASSPGRGQVYEQYF. The CDR3 bases are TGTGCCAGCTCCCCCGGGCGGGGGCAAGTCTACGAGCAGTACTTC.

The V gene is TRBV7-6, the J gene TRBJ1-1; D remains ambiguous. Germline V gene data show CDR1 as SGHVS and CDR2 as FNYEAQ. The CDR3 has 13 amino acids. V lost 0 bases to trimming and J lost 4 bases, with 6 bases between them. CDR3 in amino acids: CASSLAWSTEAFF. The CDR3 DNA follows: TGTGCCAGCAGCTTAGCCTGGAGCACTGAAGCTTTCTTT.

V gene TRBV12-5 combines with J gene TRBJ2-1; 8 nucleotides match TRBD1. V shed 2 bases, J shed 7 bases, and the junction held 4 bases outside the gene matches. Germline V lookup: CDR1 LGHNT, CDR2 FRNRAP. The CDR3 length is 14 residues. The CDR3, as DNA: TGTGCTAGTGGTTTGTCCGGGACAGGAAATGAGCAGTTCTTC. Its protein product is CASGLSGTGNEQFF. The whole variable domain, filled in from reference TRBV12-5 and TRBJ2-1, reads DARVTQTPRHKVTEMGQEVTMRCQPILGHNTVFWYRQTMMQGLELLAYFRNRAPLDDSGMPKDRFSAEMPDATLATLKIQPSEPRDSAVYFCASGLSGTGNEQFFGPGTRLTVL.

The rearrangement joins TRBV10-1 to TRBJ2-3; D is perhaps TRBD1 or TRBD2 (5 bases each). There are 15 residues in the CDR3. The V end was cut by 6 bases, the J end by 0 bases, with 13 bases between. Germline CDR1 and CDR2: WNHNN and SYGVQD (reference sequence). The CDR3 loop is CASRRDGSSTDTQYF. The CDR3, as DNA: TGCGCCAGCAGGAGGGACGGCTCTAGCACAGATACGCAGTATTTT.